This T cell receptor (beta chain) was sequenced during a study of blood T cell repertoires in COVID-19. On the study more broadly: Samples came from the United States, Italy and Spain, spanning acute and convalescent COVID-19.

Using immunoSEQ multiplex PCR, the repertoire was profiled, and TCRdb retains in-frame clones only, with some absent. The sample consists of approximately 300,000 clones, about nine tenths of them appearing once. In Seattle, patients joined the study during active infection and were tracked longitudinally. The V gene's germline CDR1 is MGHRA and CDR2 YSYEKL. Trimming took 3 bases from V and 8 from J, leaving 10 bases between them. CDR3 size: 13 residues. Source material: peripheral blood. The rearrangement uses TRBV4-1 and TRBJ1-4; unclear D gene. The source is a woman under 40 with COVID-19, enrolled during active disease. The DNA for the CDR3 is TGCGCCAGCAGCCAGCTACCAGGCGAAAAACTGTTTTTT. Amino acid sequence: CASSQLPGEKLFF.